Sequencing of this T cell receptor beta chain was carried out in a study of early T cells in non-severe SARS-CoV-2 infection. Each cDNA molecule carried a unique molecular identifier. TCRdb itself ran the 5' RACE reads through MiXCR, one entry per CDR3 protein. The data contain around 78,000 distinct CDR3 sequences, around a tenth of them seen just once; the ten biggest clones take up under 10%. The CDR3 covers 15 residues. From germline, CDR1 is LNHDA and CDR2 SQIVND (reference sequence). With 5 bases clipped from V and 8 bases from J, the junction kept 12 bases outside the gene matches. This clonotype was found many times.

This clonotype was sampled from an adult who was a healthcare worker with PCR-confirmed SARS-CoV-2 infection or an uninfected control (not recorded which). The sequencing used whole blood, collected at baseline. The chain recombines TRBV19 with TRBJ1-2; 9 bases map to TRBD1. The CDR3 reads CASSDSRDRVGGYTF. The DNA for the CDR3 is TGTGCCAGTAGTGACTCCCGGGACAGGGTCGGCGGCTACACCTTC.